Below are 7 T cell receptor beta chains sequenced from a single sample in a study of blood T cell repertoires in COVID-19. Assay used: immunoSEQ multiplex PCR; TCRdb lists only in-frame clones, some missing. The sample consists of around 37,000 clones, roughly 87% of them appearing once. The sequencing sample was made of peripheral blood. All receptors derive from a man aged 50 or older with active or convalescent COVID-19.

This chain connects TRBV7-6 to TRBJ2-1; 9 nucleotides align to TRBD2. The CDR3 covers 15 residues. From germline, CDR1 is SGHVS and CDR2 FNYEAQ. V was clipped by 1 base and J by 7 bases; unmatched bases: 5. The CDR3: CASSLGSGSLNEQFF. CDR3 sequence (DNA): TGTGCCAGCAGCTTAGGTAGCGGGAGTTTAAATGAGCAGTTCTTC.

The chain recombines TRBV2 with TRBJ2-7; D is possibly TRBD1 (5 bases). Germline V CDR1 and CDR2: SNHLY, FYNNEI. The CDR3 covers 12 residues. Trimming removed 8 bases at V and 3 bases at J, with 11 bases between. In DNA, the CDR3 is TGTGCCAGCGGGGCCAAACTCTACGAGCAGTACTTC. Residues: CASGAKLYEQYF.

This sequence joins TRBV4-3 and TRBJ2-2, with D perhaps TRBD1 (6 bases). The CDR3 covers 14 residues. The V gene's germline CDR1 is LGHNA and CDR2 YSLEER. Trimming shortened V by 4 bases and J by 3 bases, and 9 bases separated the two germline ends. CDR3 residues: CASSRNRDTGELFF. CDR3 in DNA: TGCGCCAGCAGCCGTAACAGGGACACCGGGGAGCTGTTTTTT.

The chain employs TRBV2 and TRBJ1-6; TRBD1 agrees at 10 bases. Losses at the gene ends were 6 bases for V and 11 bases for J; bases not matched to a gene: 1. The CDR3 loop spans 12 amino acids. Germline V gene lookup returns CDR1 SNHLY and CDR2 FYNNEI. CDR3 region: CASRGTGAPLHF. For the CDR3, the DNA is TGTGCCAGCAGGGGGACAGGGGCACCCCTCCACTTT.

J is TRBJ2-1 and V is TRBV6-4; 8 bases fit TRBD2. The V gene's germline CDR1 is MRHNA and CDR2 SNTAGT. CDR3 length: 13 residues. With V trimmed by 9 bases and J by 7 bases, 8 bases remained unmatched. CDR3: CASSLREGNEQFF. The CDR3 DNA sequence: TGTGCCAGTAGTCTTCGGGAGGGGAATGAGCAGTTCTTC.

The chain combines TRBV4-1 with TRBJ2-1; tentatively, D is TRBD2 (6 bases). Trimming cost V 2 bases and J 0 bases, with 11 bases left between them. The CDR3 consists of 16 residues. Germline CDR1 is MGHRA and CDR2 is YSYEKL. CDR3 DNA: TGCGCCAGCAGCCAAATAGCGGAGAGCTCCTACAATGAGCAGTTCTTC. Translation: CASSQIAESSYNEQFF.

V and J are TRBV6-2 or TRBV6-3 and TRBJ2-7, with a possible D match to TRBD1 (6 bases). V lost 0 bases, J lost 1 base, and 13 bases lay in between. The CDR3 length is 16 residues. Germline CDR1 is MNHEY and CDR2 is SVGEGT. CDR3 nucleotides: TGTGCCAGCAGTTACTCTTACAGGGAAATGTCCTACGAGCAGTACTTC. Protein: CASSYSYREMSYEQYF.